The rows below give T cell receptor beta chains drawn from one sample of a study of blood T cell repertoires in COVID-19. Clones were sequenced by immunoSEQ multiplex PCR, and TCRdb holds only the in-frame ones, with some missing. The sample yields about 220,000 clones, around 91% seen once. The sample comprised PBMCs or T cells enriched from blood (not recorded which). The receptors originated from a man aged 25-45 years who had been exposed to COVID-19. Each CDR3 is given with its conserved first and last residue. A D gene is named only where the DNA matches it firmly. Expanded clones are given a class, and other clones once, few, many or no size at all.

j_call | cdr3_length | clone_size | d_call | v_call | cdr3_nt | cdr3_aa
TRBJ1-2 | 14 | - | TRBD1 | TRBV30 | TGTGCCTGGTACGAAACAGGGGATGTTAATGGCTACACCTTC | CAWYETGDVNGYTF
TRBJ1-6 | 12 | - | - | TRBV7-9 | TGTGCCAGCCAGCAGGGTAATTCACCCCTCCACTTT | CASQQGNSPLHF
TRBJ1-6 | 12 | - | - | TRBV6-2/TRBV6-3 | TGTGCCAGCAGTTACCAGGCAGGAACCCTCCACTTT | CASSYQAGTLHF
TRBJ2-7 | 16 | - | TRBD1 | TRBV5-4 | TGTGCCAGCAGCCCCTGGGACAGCGCAAGCTCCTACGAGCAGTACTTC | CASSPWDSASSYEQYF
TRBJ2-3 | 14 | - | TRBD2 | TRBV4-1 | TGCGCCAGCAGCCCAGGACTAGTAGGTGATACGCAGTATTTT | CASSPGLVGDTQYF
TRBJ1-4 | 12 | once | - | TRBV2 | TGTGCCAGCAGTGAAGGCTACGAAAAACTGTTTTTT | CASSEGYEKLFF
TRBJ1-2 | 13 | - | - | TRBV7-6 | TGTGCCAGCAGCTCTCATACAGAATATGGCTACACCTTC | CASSSHTEYGYTF
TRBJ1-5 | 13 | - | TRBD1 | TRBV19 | TGTGCCAGTAGTGCAGACAGGGAGCAGCCCCAGCATTTT | CASSADREQPQHF
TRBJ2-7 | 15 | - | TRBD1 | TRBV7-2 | TGTGCCAGCAGCCAGAGGACAGGGGGCGCGTACGAGCAGTACTTC | CASSQRTGGAYEQYF
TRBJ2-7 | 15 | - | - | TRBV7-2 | TGTGCCAGCAGCTTAGTGGGGGGTAAGGCGAACGAGCAGTACTTC | CASSLVGGKANEQYF
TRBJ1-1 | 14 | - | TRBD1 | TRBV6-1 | TGTGCCAGCAGTGAACAGGGGGCGCGGGCTGAAGCTTTCTTT | CASSEQGARAEAFF
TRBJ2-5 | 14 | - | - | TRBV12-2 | TGTGCAAGTCGCCTCAGGGACAGGGGTGGGACCCAGTACTTC | CASRLRDRGGTQYF
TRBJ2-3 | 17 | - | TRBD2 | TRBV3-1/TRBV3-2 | TGTGCCAGCAGCCGAGTTGAGCGGGGGGGCATCACAGATACGCAGTATTTT | CASSRVERGGITDTQYF
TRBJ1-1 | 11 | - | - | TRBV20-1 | TGCAGTGCAGGACTTACGACTGAAGCTTTCTTT | CSAGLTTEAFF
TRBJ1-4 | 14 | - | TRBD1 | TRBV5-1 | TGCGCCAGCAGCTTCGGGACAGGATGGGAAAAACTGTTTTTT | CASSFGTGWEKLFF
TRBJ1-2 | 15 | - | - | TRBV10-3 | TGTGCCATCAGTGTGGGACTGGAGCCCAGCTATGGCTACACCTTC | CAISVGLEPSYGYTF
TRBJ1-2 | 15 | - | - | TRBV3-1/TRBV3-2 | TGTGCCAGCAGCCCTAGATGGACAGCTAACTATGGCTACACCTTC | CASSPRWTANYGYTF
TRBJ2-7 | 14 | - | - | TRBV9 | TGTGCCAGCAGCGTAGGGCCTAGGAGGGACGAGCAGTACTTC | CASSVGPRRDEQYF
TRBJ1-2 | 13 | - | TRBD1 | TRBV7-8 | TGTGCCAGCAGCCACGGACAGGAATATGGCTACACCTTC | CASSHGQEYGYTF
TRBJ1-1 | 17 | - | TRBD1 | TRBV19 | TGTGCCAGTAGTATGGTCGGGACAGGGGAACTGAACACTGAAGCTTTCTTT | CASSMVGTGELNTEAFF
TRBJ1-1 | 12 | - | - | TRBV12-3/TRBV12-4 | TGTGCCAGCAGTCTAGTCCGGCGGGAAGCTTTCTTT | CASSLVRREAFF
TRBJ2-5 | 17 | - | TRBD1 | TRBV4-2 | TGTGCCAGCAGCCAAGAAGGTTCTGGACAGGGGAGAGAGACCCAGTACTTC | CASSQEGSGQGRETQYF
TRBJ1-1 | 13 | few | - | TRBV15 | TGTGCCACCAGGACAAATACAAACACTGAAGCTTTCTTT | CATRTNTNTEAFF
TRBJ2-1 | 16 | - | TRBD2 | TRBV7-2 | TGTGCCAGCAGCTTAGCGGTAGCGGGGACCTACAATGAGCAGTTCTTC | CASSLAVAGTYNEQFF
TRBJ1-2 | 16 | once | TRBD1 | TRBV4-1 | TGCGCCAGCAGCCCGGGACAGGGGGCTTGGGGCTATGGCTACACCTTC | CASSPGQGAWGYGYTF
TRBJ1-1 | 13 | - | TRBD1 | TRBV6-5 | TGTGCCAGCAGCCAGGACAGGGACACTGAAGCTTTCTTT | CASSQDRDTEAFF
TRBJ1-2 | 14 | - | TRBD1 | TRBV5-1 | TGCGCCAGCAGCCCCCTCGGGACAGTCTATGGCTACACCTTC | CASSPLGTVYGYTF
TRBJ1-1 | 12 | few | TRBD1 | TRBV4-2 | TGTGCCAGCAGCCAAAACAGGGGAGAAGCTTTCTTT | CASSQNRGEAFF
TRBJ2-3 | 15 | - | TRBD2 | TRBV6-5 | TGTGCCAGCAGTCCTAGCGGGCCTAGCACAGATACGCAGTATTTT | CASSPSGPSTDTQYF
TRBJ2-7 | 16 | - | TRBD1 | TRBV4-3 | TGCGCCAGCAGCCAAAGGCCGGGACAGGGTTTCAACGAGCAGTACTTC | CASSQRPGQGFNEQYF
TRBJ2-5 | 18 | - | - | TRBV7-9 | TGTGCCAGCAGCTTAGCTGTAGGATGGAGGGTGAAGTGTGGGACCCAGTACTTC | CASSLAVGWRVKCGTQYF
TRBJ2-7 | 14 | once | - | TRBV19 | TGTGCCAGTACCCCGACTGACGGGGTTGGAGAGCAGTACTTC | CASTPTDGVGEQYF
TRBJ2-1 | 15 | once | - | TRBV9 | TGTGCCAGCAGCCCACGGTTCGCGGGGTACAATGAGCAGTTCTTC | CASSPRFAGYNEQFF
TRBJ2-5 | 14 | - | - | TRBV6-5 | TGTGCCAGCAGTCCCCGACAGACTCAGGAGACCCAGTACTTC | CASSPRQTQETQYF
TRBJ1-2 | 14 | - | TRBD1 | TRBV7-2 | TGTGCCAGCAGCTTAGGGACAGGGCCCTATGGCTACACCTTC | CASSLGTGPYGYTF
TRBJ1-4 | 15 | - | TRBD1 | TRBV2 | TGTGCCAGCAGTGGCGTTGGACAGGGTAATGAAAAACTGTTTTTT | CASSGVGQGNEKLFF
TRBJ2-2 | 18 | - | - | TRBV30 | TGTGCCTGGAGGAAGAGGCAGGGACAAAACGCGAACACCGGGGAGCTGTTTTTT | CAWRKRQGQNANTGELFF
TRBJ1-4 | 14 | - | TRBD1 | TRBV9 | TGTGCCAGCAGCAGGACAGGTGTTAATGAAAAACTGTTTTTT | CASSRTGVNEKLFF
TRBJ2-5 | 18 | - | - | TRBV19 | TGTGCCAGTAGTCCCATTACGGTCGAGGACTACCAACAAGAGACCCAGTACTTC | CASSPITVEDYQQETQYF
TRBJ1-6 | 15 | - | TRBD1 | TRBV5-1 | TGCGCCAGCACCCATGGGACAGTTAATAATTCACCCCTCCACTTT | CASTHGTVNNSPLHF
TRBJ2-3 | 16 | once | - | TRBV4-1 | TGCGCCAGCAGCCAAGATCAGGGGTTAAGCACAGATACGCAGTATTTT | CASSQDQGLSTDTQYF
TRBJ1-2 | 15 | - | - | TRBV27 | TGTGCCAGCAGTCCAGTCTCAGGGACTGCCTATGGCTACACCTTC | CASSPVSGTAYGYTF
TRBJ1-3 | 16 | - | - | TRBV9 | TGTGCCAGCAGCCCTAAACAGGCTCTGCCTGGAAACACCATATATTTT | CASSPKQALPGNTIYF
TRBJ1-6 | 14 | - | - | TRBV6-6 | TGTGCCAGCAGTTACTCTGCGGGAAATTCACCCCTCCACTTT | CASSYSAGNSPLHF
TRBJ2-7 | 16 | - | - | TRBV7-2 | TGTGCCAGCAGCTTTTTGTCGCTAGCAGTAGCGTTCGAGCAGTACTTC | CASSFLSLAVAFEQYF
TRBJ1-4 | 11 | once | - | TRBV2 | TGTGCCAGCAGTTCGGTTGAAAAACTGTTTTTT | CASSSVEKLFF
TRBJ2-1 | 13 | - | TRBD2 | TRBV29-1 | TGCAGCGTTGAAGTCGGGGGGTACAATGAGCAGTTCTTC | CSVEVGGYNEQFF
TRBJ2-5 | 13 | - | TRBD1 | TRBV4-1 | TGCGCCAGCAGCCGGGACAGCAAGGAGACCCAGTACTTC | CASSRDSKETQYF
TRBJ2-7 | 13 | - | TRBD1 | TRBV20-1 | TGCAGTGCTAGTTGGACAGGAGACTACGAGCAGTACTTC | CSASWTGDYEQYF
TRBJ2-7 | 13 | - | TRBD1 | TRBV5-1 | TGCGCCAGCAGCTTCAGGGGGCCGTACGAGCAGTACTTC | CASSFRGPYEQYF
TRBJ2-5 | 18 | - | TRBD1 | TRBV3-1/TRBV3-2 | TGTGCCAGCACCCCTGGGGGGATTGGGACAGGGGGCGGCGAGACCCAGTACTTC | CASTPGGIGTGGGETQYF
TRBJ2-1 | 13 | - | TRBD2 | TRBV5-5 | TGTGCCAGCACCTCTAGCGGGGCCTGGGAGCAGTTCTTC | CASTSSGAWEQFF
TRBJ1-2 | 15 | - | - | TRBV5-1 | TGCGCCAGCAGCTTGGGGTTCGGACAGCTGTTAAGCTACACCTTC | CASSLGFGQLLSYTF
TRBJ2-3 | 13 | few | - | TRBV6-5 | TGTGCCAGCAGCAAAGGGGATGCAGATACGCAGTATTTT | CASSKGDADTQYF
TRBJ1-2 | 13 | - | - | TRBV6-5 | TGTGCCAGCAGTTTTACGGGGGACTATGGCTACACCTTC | CASSFTGDYGYTF
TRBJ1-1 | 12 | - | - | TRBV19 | TGTGCCAGTAGTAAAAATAACAGGGACGCTTTCTTT | CASSKNNRDAFF